Listed here are 16 T cell receptor beta chains from one sample, sequenced in a study of shared clonotypes between healthy human individuals (dated by TCRdb to the early 2020s). CD8 naive samples consisted of CD45RO-negative cells that were positively selected for CCR7, yielding a CD45RA+CCR7+ population without TemRA cells. Receptor libraries were prepared by the immunoSEQ multiplex PCR assay. TCRdb took over this immuneACCESS table, retaining in-frame rearrangements with V and J assigned. Such tables are incomplete; in checked studies, under half of the missing clones stem from an unresolved V gene, and the remainder is unexplained. The sample profile shows approximately 740,000 clones; 80% to 95% of them were found once. The ten largest make up about 25% of the sample. Sequenced material: naive CD8+ T cells sorted from blood. The cell subset or site label, read with the paper, signifies: CD45RA+CCR7+. These receptors came from a man aged 25-45 years in good health.

This clone has only one observation. V is TRBV7-9 and J is TRBJ2-3, with TRBD1 matching 8 bases. Germline V gives CDR1 SEHNR, CDR2 FQNEAQ (reference sequence). This CDR3 is built from 16 residues. The V and J ends lost 7 bases and 0 bases, in that order; junction bases with no gene match: 9. CDR3 loop: CASNFGTGVSTDTQYF. Here the CDR3 DNA reads TGTGCCAGCAACTTCGGGACAGGAGTGAGCACAGATACGCAGTATTTT.

The chain recombines TRBV28 with TRBJ2-6, with D maybe TRBD1 (5 bases). Germline-derived CDR1 and CDR2 are MDHEN and SYDVKM. The CDR3 spans 19 residues. Between the trimmed V and J ends, which lost 8 bases and 0 bases, there was a span of 23 bases. The CDR3 coding sequence is TGTGCCAGCTCCCCCCCCCTGGCAGGGTCGCTCTCTGGGGCCAACGTCCTGACTTTC. It translates to CASSPPLAGSLSGANVLTF.

The chain has TRBV4-1 and TRBJ2-5; D unclear. The CDR3 consists of 14 residues. V shed 2 bases and J shed 5 bases, with 12 bases lying between them. Per the germline V gene, CDR1 is MGHRA and CDR2 is YSYEKL. In DNA form, the CDR3 reads TGCGCCAGCAGCCAACTCCTAAGGAGCGAGACCCAGTACTTC. It translates to CASSQLLRSETQYF.

The rearrangement links TRBV6-1 to TRBJ2-1, with TRBD2 as a possible D gene (5 bases). CDR1 is MNHNS, CDR2 SASEGT, per germline. The V gene lost 4 bases and the J gene lost 0 bases, with 16 bases spanning the gap. The CDR3 is made up of 17 amino acids. The CDR3 loop reads CASSGLLELSSYNEQFF. Written as DNA, the CDR3 is TGTGCCAGCAGTGGACTACTCGAGCTCAGCTCCTACAATGAGCAGTTCTTC.

The rearrangement links TRBV10-3 to TRBJ2-1, with D tentatively TRBD1 or TRBD2 (5 bases each). Trimming pared 3 bases from V and 8 bases from J, leaving 8 bases between. Germline assignment: CDR1 ENHRY and CDR2 SYGVKD. CDR3 length: 12 amino acids. This chain's CDR3 is CAISERDHEQFF. The CDR3 region has the DNA TGTGCCATCAGTGAACGGGACCATGAGCAGTTCTTC.

The CDR3 is CASSSPTGLGEQYF. As DNA, the CDR3 is TGTGCCAGCAGCTCACCGACAGGGTTAGGAGAGCAGTACTTC. This chain links TRBV7-9 with TRBJ2-7; 7 nucleotides agree with TRBD1. Germline V lookup: CDR1 SEHNR, CDR2 FQNEAQ (reference sequence). The V gene end was trimmed by 4 bases and the J gene end by 7 bases; junction bases not matched to a gene: 10. CDR3 length: 14 residues.

This chain connects TRBV4-1 to TRBJ1-5; 9 bases align to TRBD1. Germline values: CDR1 MGHRA, CDR2 YSYEKL. With 0 bases clipped from V and 7 bases from J, the junction kept 7 bases outside the gene matches. This CDR3 has 16 amino acids. This CDR3 reads CASSQEPGQGGQPQHF. CDR3 nucleotide sequence: TGCGCCAGCAGCCAAGAACCGGGACAGGGCGGCCAGCCCCAGCATTTT.

The chain couples TRBV9 to TRBJ2-5; no firm D call. Germline V gives CDR1 SGDLS, CDR2 YYNGEE. V was cut by 2 bases and J by 2 bases, with 13 bases left in between. The CDR3 is made up of 15 amino acids. The CDR3 reads CASSVFIGPQETQYF. The CDR3 bases are TGTGCCAGCAGCGTCTTCATAGGGCCTCAAGAGACCCAGTACTTC.

The count of this clone is one. The gene calls are TRBV28 and TRBJ2-1; perhaps TRBD2 as D (5 bases). The CDR3 runs to 12 residues. V lost 1 base and J 8 bases, leaving 6 bases between the germline ends. Germline CDR1 MDHEN, CDR2 SYDVKM. CDR3 residues: CASSLSSYEQFF. CDR3 sequence (DNA): TGTGCCAGCAGTTTATCTAGCTATGAGCAGTTCTTC.

The chain couples TRBV11-2 to TRBJ2-5; 7 bases match TRBD1. After removal of 4 bases from V and 0 bases from J, the junction contained 14 bases not matched to a gene. The CDR3 sequence is 18 residues long. The germline CDR1 and CDR2 sequences are SGHAT and FQNNGV. CDR3 protein: CASSSFLGVGQYQETQYF. The CDR3 DNA reads TGTGCCAGCAGCTCATTCTTAGGCGTGGGACAGTACCAAGAGACCCAGTACTTC.

The chain recombines TRBV7-3 with TRBJ2-2; D not resolved. Germline V lookup: CDR1 SGHTA, CDR2 FQGTGA. This CDR3 region has 14 residues. V lost 3 bases, J lost 1 base, and 6 bases lay in between. The CDR3: CASSFGLNTGELFF. DNA for the CDR3: TGTGCCAGCAGCTTTGGCTTGAACACCGGGGAGCTGTTTTTT.

The V call is TRBV28, the J call TRBJ2-1; 8 bases match TRBD2. Germline V gene sequence: CDR1 MDHEN, CDR2 SYDVKM. J was trimmed by 3 bases and V by 6 bases; bases with no gene match: 7. The CDR3 covers 15 residues. CDR3 bases: TGTGCCAGCAGCCGTAGCGGGGCTCTCTACAATGAGCAGTTCTTC. This codes for CASSRSGALYNEQFF.

The chain has TRBV4-1 and TRBJ1-2, with D hard to call. The V end lost 0 bases, the J end lost 5 bases, and 4 bases lay between the germline ends. This CDR3 contains 12 residues. Germline V lookup: CDR1 MGHRA, CDR2 YSYEKL. The DNA for the CDR3 is TGCGCCAGCAGCCAAGAGGGGTATGGCTACACCTTC. Protein product: CASSQEGYGYTF.

This rearrangement joins TRBV2 to TRBJ1-1; no definite D call. CDR3 length: 14 amino acids. CDR1 SNHLY and CDR2 FYNNEI come from the germline V gene. With 2 bases removed from V and 0 bases from J, the gap between germline ends came to 7 bases. The DNA of the CDR3 is TGTGCCAGCAGTGAAAGGCATCTGAACACTGAAGCTTTCTTT. Residues: CASSERHLNTEAFF.

This clone was recorded once. J is TRBJ1-4 and V is TRBV18; D gene ambiguous. V gave up 2 bases and J gave up 5 bases, with 18 bases separating them. The CDR3 spans 17 residues. Germline V CDR1 and CDR2: KGHSH, LQKENI. The chain's CDR3 is CASSPGSARLRNEKLFF. The CDR3 DNA sequence: TGTGCCAGCTCACCAGGATCCGCCCGTCTGAGAAATGAAAAACTGTTTTTT.

As to this clone: Because the CDR3 is missing its conserved closing phenylalanine or tryptophan, this is likely a read error. The DNA is left out, because the CDR3 cannot be placed on it with certainty; the CDR3 is given as TCRdb lists it. This chain uses TRBV14 with TRBJ2-4; the table calls TRBD2, which could not be checked here. Per germline, CDR1 SGHDN and CDR2 FVKESK. The CDR3 sequence runs 12 residues, both termini included. CDR3 residues: CASSQDKTSGRE.